These 18 T cell receptor beta chains came from one sample sequenced in a study of memory CD4+ T cells and cytomegalovirus serostatus. Profiling relied on immunoSEQ multiplex PCR, and the TCRdb table lists in-frame clones only, not all of them. The sample contains about 25,000 clones, around three quarters of which appear only once. Single viable CD3+CD4+CD8-CD45RO+ cells were sorted as the memory CD4+ T cells. Source material: memory CD4+ T cells from blood. All receptors come from an adult in good health and CMV-seronegative.

J is TRBJ2-6 and V is TRBV11-2, with D uncertain. V lost 0 bases, J lost 0 bases, and 12 bases lay in between. Looked up from germline, CDR1 is SGHAT and CDR2 is FQNNGV. The CDR3 covers 18 residues. In nucleotides, the CDR3 is TGTGCCAGCAGCTTAGATGGAATAGGGCTCTCTGGGGCCAACGTCCTGACTTTC. Its translation is CASSLDGIGLSGANVLTF. The complete variable domain, with remaining parts taken from reference TRBV11-2 and TRBJ2-6, reads EAGVAQSPRYKIIEKRQSVAFWCNPISGHATLYWYQQILGQGPKLLIQFQNNGVVDDSQLPKDRFSAERLKGVDSTLKIQPAKLEDSAVYLCASSLDGIGLSGANVLTFGAGSRLTVL.

This clone was found a few times. The V call is TRBV19, the J call TRBJ1-1; TRBD1 might be the D (6 bases). The germline V gene has CDR1 LNHDA and CDR2 SQIVND (reference sequence). The CDR3 sequence is 17 residues long. Trimming took 5 bases from V and 4 from J, leaving 23 bases between them. The DNA of the CDR3 is TGTGCCAGTAGTGTACCCAGATCAGGGGTTGGAGGCACTGAAGCTTTCTTT. Its translation: CASSVPRSGVGGTEAFF.

This chain connects TRBV7-9 to TRBJ2-7; no reliable D call. V lost 4 bases and J 2 bases, leaving 6 bases between the germline ends. The CDR3 contains 12 residues. CDR1 and CDR2 from the germline V gene are SEHNR and FQNEAQ (reference sequence). CDR3 bases: TGTGCCAGCAGCTCTGTAGCCTACGAGCAGTACTTC. Its translation is CASSSVAYEQYF.

The CDR3 bases are TGTGCCAGCAGCCACAGGGTTAACCAAGAGACCCAGTACTTC. Protein product: CASSHRVNQETQYF. This sequence joins TRBV7-9 and TRBJ2-5; tentatively, D is TRBD1 (6 bases). The germline V and J ends were trimmed by 5 bases and 0 bases, with 10 bases remaining between them. Germline V gene data show CDR1 as SEHNR and CDR2 as FQNEAQ (reference sequence). This CDR3 has 14 amino acids.

This clone was seen more than once but under ten times. This chain uses TRBV6-1 with TRBJ1-5; D is undetermined. Germline V gene lookup returns CDR1 MNHNS and CDR2 SASEGT. The CDR3 is 15 amino acids. V lost 9 bases, J lost 0 bases, and 15 bases lay in between. The DNA for the CDR3 is TGTGCCAGTAGGGAGTCGGTCTATAGCAATCAGCCCCAGCATTTT. Translating gives CASRESVYSNQPQHF.

The rearrangement links TRBV4-3 to TRBJ1-4; weak D call: TRBD1 (5 bases). Per germline, CDR1 LGHNA and CDR2 YSLEER. The CDR3 is made up of 17 amino acids. V was shortened by 0 bases and J by 4 bases, with 15 bases between the two germline ends. The CDR3 coding sequence is TGCGCCAGCAGCCAAGATTACCGGGGACTAGGTAATGAAAAACTGTTTTTT. Translated, it gives CASSQDYRGLGNEKLFF.

The chain joins TRBV14 to TRBJ2-7, with D perhaps TRBD2 (6 bases). V lost 4 bases and J lost 3, with 13 bases in between. The CDR3 length is 14 residues. Germline V gene sequence: CDR1 SGHDN, CDR2 FVKESK. The CDR3 loop is CASSRSGDRYEQYF. CDR3 DNA: TGTGCCAGCAGCCGGTCGGGAGACCGCTACGAGCAGTACTTC.

The chain has TRBV5-1 and TRBJ2-7; no clear D gene. The CDR3 is 13 amino acids. Germline CDR1 SGHRS, CDR2 YFSETQ. Trimming stripped 0 bases from V and 6 bases from J, with 10 bases between. The DNA for the CDR3 is TGCGCCAGCAGCTTGGTCTTTGGGGTCGAGCAGTACTTC. Amino acids: CASSLVFGVEQYF. The variable domain in full, completed from reference TRBV5-1 and TRBJ2-7, reads KAGVTQTPRYLIKTRGQQVTLSCSPISGHRSVSWYQQTPGQGLQFLFEYFSETQRNKGNFPGRFSGRQFSNSRSEMNVSTLELGDSALYLCASSLVFGVEQYFGPGTRLTVT.

The genes are TRBV7-2 and TRBJ1-5; D gene unclear. In germline, CDR1 is SGHTA, CDR2 FQGNSA. The CDR3 is 12 amino acids. With 1 base removed from V and 10 bases from J, the gap between germline ends came to 8 bases. In DNA form, the CDR3 reads TGTGCCAGCAGCTTAGAGAGGGAACCCCAGCATTTT. Protein product: CASSLEREPQHF.

The chain is built from TRBV5-1 and TRBJ2-2; D is undetermined. The V gene lost 2 bases and the J gene lost 5 bases, with 10 bases spanning the gap. The germline V gene has CDR1 SGHRS and CDR2 YFSETQ. There are 14 residues in the CDR3. The CDR3 DNA is TGCGCCAGCAGCTTATCCCCCCTAACCGGGGAGCTGTTTTTT. As protein: CASSLSPLTGELFF.

This clone has only one observation. The chain is built from TRBV5-4 and TRBJ2-3; 8 nucleotides agree with TRBD2. This CDR3 has 16 amino acids. J was trimmed by 0 bases and V by 2 bases; bases with no gene match: 5. Per the germline V gene, CDR1 is SGHNT and CDR2 is YYREEE (reference sequence). CDR3 protein: CASSFYLAGSTDTQYF. CDR3 coding DNA: TGTGCCAGCAGCTTCTACTTAGCGGGGAGCACAGATACGCAGTATTTT.

The gene calls are TRBV19 and TRBJ1-1; 11 bases are shared with TRBD1. Germline loops: CDR1 LNHDA, CDR2 SQIVND (reference sequence). The CDR3 has 14 amino acids. The junction had 4 bases not matched to a gene; V was cut back by 6 bases and J by 4 bases. As DNA, the CDR3 is TGTGCCAGTAGACGGGACAGGGGGAGCACTGAAGCTTTCTTT. Its translation is CASRRDRGSTEAFF.

The rearrangement uses TRBV29-1 and TRBJ1-3; D ambiguous. V was clipped by 7 bases and J by 4 bases, with 11 bases between them. Germline V gene data show CDR1 as SQVTM and CDR2 as ANQGSEA. This CDR3 contains 12 residues. The DNA of the CDR3 is TGCAGCGCCCTGACTGGCGGAAACACCATATATTTT. This gives the protein CSALTGGNTIYF. The full variable domain, with the rest looked up from reference TRBV29-1 and TRBJ1-3, is SAVISQKPSRDICQRGTSLTIQCQVDSQVTMMFWYRQQPGQSLTLIATANQGSEATYESGFVIDKFPISRPNLTFSTLTVSNMSPEDSSIYLCSALTGGNTIYFGEGSWLTVV.

The rearrangement joins TRBV18 to TRBJ2-5; D gene uncertain. V gave up 3 bases and J gave up 1 base, with 21 bases separating them. This CDR3 is 18 amino acids long. CDR1 is KGHSH, CDR2 LQKENI, per germline. CDR3 loop: CASSPGISQGRFQETQYF. The DNA for the CDR3 is TGTGCCAGCTCACCTGGGATCTCCCAAGGACGGTTCCAAGAGACCCAGTACTTC.

DNA of the CDR3: TGTGCCAGCTCAAAGTACGGGACAGGGGATCAGCCCCAGCATTTT. It specifies CASSKYGTGDQPQHF. V is TRBV2 and J is TRBJ1-5, with 10 nucleotides matching TRBD1. This CDR3 has 15 amino acids. J lost 5 bases, V lost 8 bases, and 9 bases had no gene match. Germline V gene data show CDR1 as SNHLY and CDR2 as FYNNEI.

This clone was detected a few times. DNA for the CDR3: TGTGCCAGCAGCTTAACAGGATCTTATCAGCCCCAGCATTTT. Amino acids: CASSLTGSYQPQHF. The V gene is TRBV5-6, the J gene TRBJ1-5; the D gene is possibly TRBD1 (5 bases). Germline V gives CDR1 SGHDT, CDR2 YYEEEE. V lost 2 bases and J lost 5, with 11 bases in between. The CDR3 runs to 14 residues.

The sample holds one count of this clone. The V call is TRBV28, the J call TRBJ1-2; 8 bases fit TRBD1. This CDR3 spans 14 amino acids. V trimming: 9 bases; J trimming: 3 bases; junction bases outside the gene matches: 9. Germline V CDR1 and CDR2: MDHEN, SYDVKM. The CDR3 DNA reads as TGTGCCAGTCTCCCCTCAGGGGGCCACTATGGCTACACCTTC. Translated: CASLPSGGHYGYTF.

As DNA, the CDR3 is TGTGCCATCAGGGGGACTAGCCTATACAATGAGCAGTTCTTC. The encoded protein is CAIRGTSLYNEQFF. The V call is TRBV10-3, the J call TRBJ2-1; TRBD2 agrees at 9 bases. Trimming removed 6 bases from V and 4 bases from J; junction bases left unmatched: 4. CDR1 is ENHRY and CDR2 is SYGVKD in the germline V gene. This CDR3 comprises 14 residues.